This T cell receptor beta chain was captured in a study of response to subunit inactivated influenza vaccine. Study outcomes and limitations: The authors offered the suggestion that each seasonal influenza vaccination recruits few new T cells.

The J segment lost 6 bases and the V segment lost 1 base, leaving 5 bases of the junction unmatched. From germline, CDR1 is MDHEN and CDR2 SYDVKM. The CDR3 spans 16 residues. In this sample, this clonotype turned up a few times. As yet, its antigen is unknown. TCRdb recomputed calls from the RT-PCR reads with MiXCR, one row per CDR3 protein. Of around 850,000 distinct CDR3 sequences listed, less than 20% were seen once; the top ten hold 9.5% to 13%. The rearrangement joins TRBV28 to TRBJ2-2; 10 positions agree with TRBD2. This specimen was PBMCs from blood, taken more than 4 days after vaccination. The origin of this receptor is a man over 45 who received an inactivated influenza vaccine. The DNA for the CDR3 is TGTGCCAGCAGTTTATCCGGGACTAGCGTCCCCGGGGAGCTGTTTTTT. Amino acids: CASSLSGTSVPGELFF.